What follows are 8 T cell receptor beta chains derived from one specimen sequenced in a study of lymphopenia after photon versus proton radiotherapy. The method was immunoSEQ multiplex PCR; TCRdb's version includes in-frame clones alone and lacks a portion of them. The sample lists about 68,000 clones, about nine tenths occurring once. Sequencing was performed on peripheral blood, taken from a patient treated with photon-based radiotherapy. The receptor set was obtained from a woman in her 70s with pancreatic cancer.

CDR3 amino acids: CASSDGYNEKLFF. The CDR3 region has the DNA TGTGCCAGCAGTGATGGGTATAATGAAAAACTGTTTTTT. V is TRBV6-1 and J is TRBJ1-4; D ambiguous. CDR3 length: 13 residues. V lost 3 bases, J lost 4 bases, and 6 bases lay in between. From germline, CDR1 is MNHNS and CDR2 SASEGT.

This chain joins TRBV7-3 and TRBJ2-1, with TRBD2 matching 9 bases. Germline V gives CDR1 SGHTA, CDR2 FQGTGA. The CDR3 is 15 amino acids. V trimming: 2 bases; J trimming: 10 bases; junction bases outside the gene matches: 9. The CDR3 loop reads CASSLRAGGPGEQFF. The CDR3 nucleotides read TGTGCCAGCAGCTTACGCGCGGGAGGGCCGGGCGAGCAGTTCTTC.

The chain couples TRBV5-1 to TRBJ1-3, with D tentatively TRBD1 (5 bases). V was shortened by 0 bases and J by 0 bases, with 10 bases between the two germline ends. Looked up from germline, CDR1 is SGHRS and CDR2 is YFSETQ. The CDR3 has 16 amino acids. The CDR3 loop is CASSLAGSISGNTIYF. The CDR3 DNA is TGCGCCAGCAGCTTGGCAGGGTCCATCTCTGGAAACACCATATATTTT.

V usage is TRBV7-2 and J usage is TRBJ2-5; TRBD2 aligns across 7 bases. V shed 5 bases, J shed 3 bases, and the junction held 3 bases outside the gene matches. The germline gives CDR1 SGHTA, CDR2 FQGNSA. This CDR3 contains 13 residues. The CDR3 spells CASSTREKETQYF. The CDR3, as DNA: TGTGCCAGCAGCACGCGGGAGAAAGAGACCCAGTACTTC. The full variable domain, in which reference TRBV7-2 and TRBJ2-5 provide the parts outside the CDR3, is GAGVSQSPSNKVTEKGKDVELRCDPISGHTALYWYRQSLGQGLEFLIYFQGNSAPDKSGLPSDRFSAERTGGSVSTLTIQRTQQEDSAVYLCASSTREKETQYFGPGTRLLVL.

V is TRBV2 and J is TRBJ2-6; D is possibly TRBD1 (6 bases). V was pared by 6 bases and J by 3 bases, with 15 bases between. The germline V gene has CDR1 SNHLY and CDR2 FYNNEI. CDR3 length: 16 amino acids. This chain's CDR3 is CASSGVRGYGANVLTF. CDR3 DNA sequence: TGTGCCAGCAGCGGCGTCAGGGGTTATGGGGCCAACGTCCTGACTTTC.

This clone occurred a few times. The chain couples TRBV29-1 to TRBJ2-1, with D uncertain. CDR3 size: 13 residues. Trimming left V 6 bases short and J 0 bases short, with 9 bases between. Germline V gene data show CDR1 as SQVTM and CDR2 as ANQGSEA. In nucleotides, the CDR3 is TGCAGCGTGGAAAGAAGCTCCTACAATGAGCAGTTCTTC. Residues: CSVERSSYNEQFF.

The V and J genes are TRBV2 and TRBJ2-7, with D tentatively TRBD2 (6 bases). V was cut by 7 bases and J by 9 bases, with 16 bases left in between. The CDR3 totals 12 residues. Germline CDR1 SNHLY, CDR2 FYNNEI. CDR3 sequence: CASTLGRGGQYF. CDR3 in DNA: TGTGCCAGCACCCTCGGACGGGGAGGGCAGTACTTC.

This clone was found once. CDR3 nucleotide sequence: TGTGCCAGCAGTGACAGGGTCAACGGGCCGCCCTACGAGCAGTACTTC. Protein: CASSDRVNGPPYEQYF. The genes are TRBV25-1 and TRBJ2-7; tentative D call: TRBD1 (5 bases). CDR1 is MGHDK and CDR2 is SYGVNS in the germline V gene. CDR3 size: 16 residues. V gave up 3 bases and J gave up 2 bases, with 17 bases separating them.